Listed here are 28 T cell receptor beta chains from one sample, sequenced in a study of blood T cell repertoires in COVID-19. The repertoire was sequenced with immunoSEQ multiplex PCR; TCRdb's copy has only in-frame clones and lacks some. The sample shows around 180,000 clones, about 88% of them seen only once. Material for sequencing was peripheral blood. All receptors derive from a woman aged 30 to 39 with active or convalescent COVID-19.

This chain connects TRBV14 to TRBJ2-7; D might be TRBD2 (5 bases). The germline V gene has CDR1 SGHDN and CDR2 FVKESK. The CDR3 has 14 residues. V lost 1 base to trimming and J lost 5 bases, with 12 bases between them. CDR3 sequence (DNA): TGTGCCAGCAGCCAAGCTAACGGAGCGGACGAGCAGTACTTC. As protein: CASSQANGADEQYF. Combining the CDR3 with reference TRBV14 and TRBJ2-7 gives the whole variable domain EAGVTQFPSHSVIEKGQTVTLRCDPISGHDNLYWYRRVMGKEIKFLLHFVKESKQDESGMPNNRFLAERTGGTYSTLKVQPAELEDSGVYFCASSQANGADEQYFGPGTRLTVT.

The chain uses TRBV7-9 and TRBJ2-1; 9 nucleotides align to TRBD2. CDR1 is SEHNR, CDR2 FQNEAQ, per germline (reference sequence). This CDR3 has 16 residues. Germline trimming cut 5 bases from V and 8 bases from J; bases unmatched to any gene: 13. CDR3 protein: CASSPAGGWTGDEQFF. The CDR3 bases are TGTGCCAGCAGCCCCGCGGGAGGGTGGACGGGCGATGAGCAGTTCTTC. Full variable domain (rest looked up from reference TRBV7-9 and TRBJ2-1): DTGVSQNPRHKITKRGQNVTFRCDPISEHNRLYWYRQTLGQGPEFLTYFQNEAQLEKSRLLSDRFSAERPKGSFSTLEIQRTEQGDSAMYLCASSPAGGWTGDEQFFGPGTRLTVL.

The chain uses TRBV19 and TRBJ1-1; 9 bases agree with TRBD1. V gave up 4 bases and J gave up 5 bases; unmatched junction bases: 5. CDR3 length equals 14 residues. Germline-derived CDR1 and CDR2 are LNHDA and SQIVND (reference sequence). CDR3 sequence reads: CASSRQGGLTEAFF. The CDR3 DNA is TGTGCCAGTAGTAGACAGGGGGGCCTAACTGAAGCTTTCTTT.

This clone was found once. The chain is built from TRBV25-1 and TRBJ1-2; D unclear. The CDR3 extends over 13 amino acids. V lost 3 bases and J 6 bases, leaving 11 bases between the germline ends. The germline CDR1 and CDR2 sequences are MGHDK and SYGVNS. CDR3 coding DNA: TGTGCCAGCAGTGAGGCCAGGTCTGATGGCTACACCTTC. Translating it yields CASSEARSDGYTF.

The chain links TRBV19 to TRBJ1-2; tentative D call: TRBD1 (6 bases). Germline-derived CDR1 and CDR2 are LNHDA and SQIVND (reference sequence). The CDR3 sequence is 15 residues long. V was trimmed by 6 bases and J by 2 bases, leaving 16 bases between them. This CDR3 reads CASRGGMGQNYGYTF. Written as DNA, the CDR3 is TGTGCCAGTAGAGGGGGAATGGGGCAGAACTATGGCTACACCTTC. Supplemented by reference TRBV19 and TRBJ1-2, the full variable domain reads DGGITQSPKYLFRKEGQNVTLSCEQNLNHDAMYWYRQDPGQGLRLIYYSQIVNDFQKGDIAEGYSVSREKKESFPLTVTSAQKNPTAFYLCASRGGMGQNYGYTFGSGTRLTVV.

This clone has just one count. This chain uses TRBV5-6 with TRBJ2-2, with TRBD1 matching 7 bases. Germline V lookup: CDR1 SGHDT, CDR2 YYEEEE. The junction had 7 bases not matched to a gene; V was cut back by 4 bases and J by 1 base. The CDR3 totals 16 residues. CDR3: CASSRADRRNTGELFF. CDR3 nucleotide sequence: TGTGCCAGCAGCCGAGCGGACAGGCGGAACACCGGGGAGCTGTTTTTT.

This clone was detected once. This chain connects TRBV9 to TRBJ2-2, with TRBD2 matching over 10 bases. This CDR3 has 18 residues. Trimming took 2 bases from V and 0 from J; bases not matched to a gene: 7. The germline CDR1 and CDR2 sequences are SGDLS and YYNGEE. The chain's CDR3 is CASSVPSSGGANTGELFF. DNA of the CDR3: TGTGCCAGCAGCGTCCCTTCTAGCGGGGGAGCGAACACCGGGGAGCTGTTTTTT.

The CDR3 sequence is CASSQDTGNLNSPLHF. The CDR3 coding sequence is TGTGCCAGCAGCCAAGATACCGGGAATCTAAATTCACCCCTCCACTTT. The J gene is TRBJ1-6, the V gene TRBV14; D ambiguous. Germline CDR1 and CDR2: SGHDN and FVKESK. The CDR3 has 16 residues. Trimming removed 0 bases at V and 7 bases at J, with 13 bases between.

The genes are TRBV28 and TRBJ2-1; D call uncertain. Trimming stripped 5 bases from V and 0 bases from J, with 23 bases between. The CDR3 spans 19 residues. Germline CDR1 is MDHEN and CDR2 is SYDVKM. The DNA for the CDR3 is TGTGCCAGCAGTCCTCGGATAAGGCGGCGCCCGAGCTCCTACAATGAGCAGTTCTTC. Its protein product is CASSPRIRRRPSSYNEQFF.

CDR3 DNA: TGTGCCAGCGCACTCGACAGGGGGAGGAACACTGAAGCTTTCTTT. This encodes CASALDRGRNTEAFF. This chain joins TRBV18 and TRBJ1-1; TRBD1 matches 9 bases. Germline values: CDR1 KGHSH, CDR2 LQKENI. The CDR3 is 15 residues long. V was clipped by 8 bases and J by 1 base; unmatched bases: 8.

V gene TRBV4-1 combines with J gene TRBJ1-4; tentative D call: TRBD1 (5 bases). The CDR3 length is 16 residues. Between the trimmed V and J ends, which lost 1 base and 6 bases, there was a span of 15 bases. Germline-derived CDR1 and CDR2 are MGHRA and YSYEKL. For the CDR3, the DNA is TGCGCCAGCAGCCAAGCTCGACAGATTCGGGATGAAAAACTGTTTTTT. Translation gives CASSQARQIRDEKLFF.

V is TRBV4-2 and J is TRBJ1-5, with unresolved D. The ends were cut back, 4 bases at V and 6 bases at J, with 13 bases in the middle. The germline V gene has CDR1 LGHNA and CDR2 YNFKEQ. This CDR3 spans 14 amino acids. CDR3 loop: CASSPPGYGQPQHF. As DNA, the CDR3 is TGTGCCAGCAGCCCCCCCGGGTACGGTCAGCCCCAGCATTTT.

The chain combines TRBV1 with TRBJ2-7; the table's TRBD1 call for D was not verified on the DNA. TRBV1 is a pseudogene segment. This CDR3 spans 16 amino acids. The CDR3 spells CTSSQVSGQDSYEQYF. Written as DNA, the CDR3 is TGCACCAGCAGCCAAGTATCTGGGCAGGACTCCTACGAGCAGTACTTC.

The chain is built from TRBV19 and TRBJ2-3; D unresolved. CDR1 is LNHDA, CDR2 SQIVND, per germline (reference sequence). Trimming left V 3 bases short and J 0 bases short, with 7 bases between. This CDR3 is built from 14 residues. The CDR3 DNA reads as TGTGCCAGTAGTATTGGGCAGAGCACAGATACGCAGTATTTT. Protein product: CASSIGQSTDTQYF. The complete variable domain, with remaining parts taken from reference TRBV19 and TRBJ2-3, reads DGGITQSPKYLFRKEGQNVTLSCEQNLNHDAMYWYRQDPGQGLRLIYYSQIVNDFQKGDIAEGYSVSREKKESFPLTVTSAQKNPTAFYLCASSIGQSTDTQYFGPGTRLTVL.

The CDR3 nucleotides read TGTGCCAGCAGACCTACCGGGACTAGGACCACAGATACGCAGTATTTT. Translated, it gives CASRPTGTRTTDTQYF. The chain recombines TRBV6-2 or TRBV6-3 with TRBJ2-3; 8 bases are a match to TRBD2. The CDR3 is 16 residues long. V shed 6 bases, J shed 2 bases, and the junction held 10 bases outside the gene matches. In germline, CDR1 is MNHEY, CDR2 SVGEGT.

The chain employs TRBV19 and TRBJ2-7; a possible D gene is TRBD1 (6 bases). Germline values: CDR1 LNHDA, CDR2 SQIVND (reference sequence). This CDR3 region has 15 residues. Trimming pared 7 bases from V and 6 bases from J, leaving 22 bases between. CDR3 in amino acids: CASTPGPGELIEQYF. The CDR3 DNA follows: TGTGCCAGTACCCCTGGGCCAGGGGAGTTGATCGAGCAGTACTTC.

The rearrangement joins TRBV2 to TRBJ1-5; TRBD1 matches 7 bases. The V segment lost 4 bases and the J segment 6 bases; nucleotides outside the gene matches: 3. Germline V CDR1 and CDR2: SNHLY, FYNNEI. The CDR3 is 13 amino acids. CDR3 protein: CASSADRVQPQHF. The CDR3 DNA reads TGTGCCAGCAGTGCAGACAGGGTTCAGCCCCAGCATTTT. The full variable domain, in which reference TRBV2 and TRBJ1-5 provide the parts outside the CDR3, is EPEVTQTPSHQVTQMGQEVILRCVPISNHLYFYWYRQILGQKVEFLVSFYNNEISEKSEIFDDQFSVERPDGSNFTLKIRSTKLEDSAMYFCASSADRVQPQHFGDGTRLSIL.

The gene calls are TRBV6-4 and TRBJ2-3; D might be TRBD1 (5 bases). V dropped 0 bases and J dropped 4 bases, with 8 bases sitting between them. CDR3 size: 14 residues. The germline CDR1 and CDR2 sequences are MRHNA and SNTAGT. The CDR3 spells CASSDSEGADTQYF. For the CDR3, the DNA is TGTGCCAGCAGTGACTCGGAAGGGGCAGATACGCAGTATTTT.

The gene calls are TRBV5-5 and TRBJ1-6; maybe TRBD1 (5 bases). The CDR3 runs 16 residues. Trimming left V 0 bases short and J 1 base short, with 8 bases between. Germline CDR1 reads SGHKS; CDR2 reads YYEKEE (reference sequence). As DNA, the CDR3 is TGTGCCAGCAGCTTGGCCCCAGGGTCCTATAATTCACCCCTCCACTTT. This sequence encodes CASSLAPGSYNSPLHF.

This clone was observed a single time. The genes are TRBV6-5 and TRBJ1-2, with 8 bases matching TRBD1. V was clipped by 7 bases and J by 4 bases; unmatched bases: 11. The germline V gene has CDR1 MNHEY and CDR2 SVGAGI. The CDR3 sequence is 15 residues long. CDR3 sequence (DNA): TGTGCCAGCAAAACGGACAGGGAAGGGGCCTATGGCTACACCTTC. Translation gives CASKTDREGAYGYTF.

J is TRBJ1-4 and V is TRBV5-1, with 11 bases matching TRBD1. J gave up 6 bases and V 3 bases, and 1 base lay outside the gene matches. The germline CDR1 and CDR2 sequences are SGHRS and YFSETQ. This CDR3 spans 14 amino acids. CDR3 protein: CASSWGQGDEKLFF. The CDR3 nucleotides read TGCGCCAGCAGCTGGGGACAGGGGGATGAAAAACTGTTTTTT.

The V and J genes are TRBV27 and TRBJ1-5; the D is unclear. V was shortened by 5 bases and J by 3 bases, with 14 bases between the two germline ends. The length of the CDR3 is 15 residues. Germline values: CDR1 MNHEY, CDR2 SMNVEV (reference sequence). The CDR3 region has the DNA TGTGCCAGCAGTCAGGCAGACGGTGCCAATCAGCCCCAGCATTTT. Its protein product is CASSQADGANQPQHF.

This clone showed up just once. This rearrangement joins TRBV25-1 to TRBJ2-1; maybe TRBD1 (7 bases). Trimming took off 2 bases at V and 7 bases at J, with 15 bases between the two ends. The CDR3 runs 15 residues. Per germline, CDR1 MGHDK and CDR2 SYGVNS. The CDR3 is CASSESQGGRNEQFF. DNA of the CDR3: TGTGCCAGCAGTGAAAGTCAGGGGGGAAGGAATGAGCAGTTCTTC.

The CDR3 spells CASSESRIVYNSPLHF. The DNA of the CDR3 is TGCGCCAGCAGTGAGTCGAGGATAGTTTATAATTCACCCCTCCACTTT. The J gene is TRBJ1-6, the V gene TRBV10-1; the D is unclear. This CDR3 is 16 amino acids long. CDR1 and CDR2 from the germline V gene are WNHNN and SYGVQD (reference sequence). Trimming pared 0 bases from V and 4 bases from J, leaving 10 bases between.

This clone was found once. The rearrangement uses TRBV28 and TRBJ1-2, with D possibly TRBD1 on 5 matching bases. Per the germline V gene, CDR1 is MDHEN and CDR2 is SYDVKM. The CDR3 totals 15 residues. Trimming pared 6 bases from V and 0 bases from J, leaving 14 bases between. The CDR3 DNA follows: TGTGCCAGCAGAGTATCGGGGGTCCCTAACTATGGCTACACCTTC. This sequence encodes CASRVSGVPNYGYTF.

This chain uses TRBV7-9 with TRBJ1-2; a weak D match, TRBD1 (5 bases). The germline gives CDR1 SEHNR, CDR2 FQNEAQ (reference sequence). The CDR3 runs to 15 residues. Deletions cut 0 bases from V and 0 bases from J, with 8 bases between. The CDR3 sequence is CASSLAGGTNYGYTF. In DNA form, the CDR3 reads TGTGCCAGCAGCTTAGCGGGGGGAACTAACTATGGCTACACCTTC. Combining the CDR3 with reference TRBV7-9 and TRBJ1-2 gives the whole variable domain DTGVSQNPRHKITKRGQNVTFRCDPISEHNRLYWYRQTLGQGPEFLTYFQNEAQLEKSRLLSDRFSAERPKGSFSTLEIQRTEQGDSAMYLCASSLAGGTNYGYTFGSGTRLTVV.

V usage is TRBV9 and J usage is TRBJ2-3, with a tentative D call TRBD2 (5 bases). CDR3 length: 16 amino acids. The germline V gene encodes CDR1 SGDLS and CDR2 YYNGEE. Trimming took 0 bases from V and 1 from J, leaving 12 bases between them. The CDR3 loop is CASSVVGKAGTDTQYF. The DNA of the CDR3 is TGTGCCAGCAGCGTAGTGGGCAAAGCGGGCACAGATACGCAGTATTTT.

This clone appeared once. CDR3 sequence: CASSRQGAAYGYTF. For the CDR3, the DNA is TGTGCCAGCAGCCGACAGGGGGCGGCCTATGGCTACACCTTC. The V gene is TRBV7-9, the J gene TRBJ1-2, with 10 bases matching TRBD1. V lost 5 bases and J lost 4; bases outside the gene matches: 4. The length of the CDR3 is 14 residues. Germline CDR1 SEHNR, CDR2 FQNEAQ (reference sequence). The complete variable domain, with remaining parts taken from reference TRBV7-9 and TRBJ1-2, reads DTGVSQNPRHKITKRGQNVTFRCDPISEHNRLYWYRQTLGQGPEFLTYFQNEAQLEKSRLLSDRFSAERPKGSFSTLEIQRTEQGDSAMYLCASSRQGAAYGYTFGSGTRLTVV.